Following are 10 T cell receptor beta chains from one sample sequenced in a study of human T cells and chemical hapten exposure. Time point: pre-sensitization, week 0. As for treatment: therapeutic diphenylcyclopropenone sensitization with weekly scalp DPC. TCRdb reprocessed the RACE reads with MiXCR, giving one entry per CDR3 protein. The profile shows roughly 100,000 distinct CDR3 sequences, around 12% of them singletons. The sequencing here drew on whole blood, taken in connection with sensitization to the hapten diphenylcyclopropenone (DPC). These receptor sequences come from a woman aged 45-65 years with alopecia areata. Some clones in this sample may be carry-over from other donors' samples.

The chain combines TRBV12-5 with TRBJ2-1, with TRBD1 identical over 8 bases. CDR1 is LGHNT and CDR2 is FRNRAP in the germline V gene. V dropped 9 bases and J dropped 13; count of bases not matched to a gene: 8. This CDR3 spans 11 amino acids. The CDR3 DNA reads TGTGCTAGCCAGGGGGCGAAGGCTCAGTTCTTC. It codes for CASQGAKAQFF.

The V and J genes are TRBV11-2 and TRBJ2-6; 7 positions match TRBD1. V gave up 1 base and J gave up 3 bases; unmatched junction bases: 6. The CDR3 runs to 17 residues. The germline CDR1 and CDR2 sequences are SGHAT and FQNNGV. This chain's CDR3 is CASSLAADRVGANVLTF. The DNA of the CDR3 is TGTGCCAGCAGCTTAGCGGCTGACAGGGTTGGGGCCAACGTCCTGACTTTC. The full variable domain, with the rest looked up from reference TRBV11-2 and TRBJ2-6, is EAGVAQSPRYKIIEKRQSVAFWCNPISGHATLYWYQQILGQGPKLLIQFQNNGVVDDSQLPKDRFSAERLKGVDSTLKIQPAKLEDSAVYLCASSLAADRVGANVLTFGAGSRLTVL.

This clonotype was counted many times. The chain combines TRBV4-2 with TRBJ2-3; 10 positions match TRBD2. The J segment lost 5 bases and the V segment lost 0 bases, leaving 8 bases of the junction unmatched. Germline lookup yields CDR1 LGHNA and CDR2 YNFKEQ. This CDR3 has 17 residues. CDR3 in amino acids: CASSQDGAGGSGDTQYF. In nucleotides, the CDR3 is TGTGCCAGCAGCCAAGATGGAGCGGGAGGGTCCGGAGATACGCAGTATTTT.

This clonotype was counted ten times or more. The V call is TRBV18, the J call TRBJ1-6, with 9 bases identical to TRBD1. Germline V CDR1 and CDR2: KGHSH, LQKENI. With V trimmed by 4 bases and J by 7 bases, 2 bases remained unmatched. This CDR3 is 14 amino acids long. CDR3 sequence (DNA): TGTGCCAGCTCACGGGACAGGGCAAATTCACCCCTCCACTTT. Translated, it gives CASSRDRANSPLHF.

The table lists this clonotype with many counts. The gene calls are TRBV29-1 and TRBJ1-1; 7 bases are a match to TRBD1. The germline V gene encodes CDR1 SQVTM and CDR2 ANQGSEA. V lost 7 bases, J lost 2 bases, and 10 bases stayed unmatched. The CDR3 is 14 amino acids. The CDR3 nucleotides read TGCAGCGCCCCGACAGGGAATGCCAACACTGAAGCTTTCTTT. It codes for CSAPTGNANTEAFF.

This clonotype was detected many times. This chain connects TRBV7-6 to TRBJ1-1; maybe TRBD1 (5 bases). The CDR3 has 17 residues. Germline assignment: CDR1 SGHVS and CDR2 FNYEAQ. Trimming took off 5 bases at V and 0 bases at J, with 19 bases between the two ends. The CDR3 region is CASSPRRGAGMNTEAFF. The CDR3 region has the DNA TGTGCCAGCAGCCCCCGACGAGGGGCAGGTATGAACACTGAAGCTTTCTTT.

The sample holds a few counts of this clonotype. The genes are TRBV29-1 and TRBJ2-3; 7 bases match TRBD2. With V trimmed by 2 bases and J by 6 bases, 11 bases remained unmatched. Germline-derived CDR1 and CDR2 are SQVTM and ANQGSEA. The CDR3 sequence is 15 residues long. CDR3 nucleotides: TGCAGCGTTGAAAGTGTGGCGGGGGTCCTTGATACGCAGTATTTT. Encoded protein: CSVESVAGVLDTQYF.

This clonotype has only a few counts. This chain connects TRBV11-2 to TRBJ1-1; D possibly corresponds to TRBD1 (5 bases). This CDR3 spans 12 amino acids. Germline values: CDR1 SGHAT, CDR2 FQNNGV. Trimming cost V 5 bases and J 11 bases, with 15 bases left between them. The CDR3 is CASSPMDILAFF. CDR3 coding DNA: TGTGCCAGCAGCCCGATGGACATTTTGGCTTTCTTT.

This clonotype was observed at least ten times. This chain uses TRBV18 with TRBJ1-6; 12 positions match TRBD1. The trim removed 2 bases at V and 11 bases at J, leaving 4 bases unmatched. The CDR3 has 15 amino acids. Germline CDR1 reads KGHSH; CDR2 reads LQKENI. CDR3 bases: TGTGCCAGCTCACCATCCGGGACAGGGGGCACACCCCTCCACTTT. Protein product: CASSPSGTGGTPLHF.

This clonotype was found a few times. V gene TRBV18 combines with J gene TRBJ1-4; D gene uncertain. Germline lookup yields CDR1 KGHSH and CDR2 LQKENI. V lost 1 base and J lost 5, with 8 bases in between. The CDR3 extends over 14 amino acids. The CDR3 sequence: CASSPLKGNEKLFF. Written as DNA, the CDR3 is TGTGCCAGCTCACCACTTAAAGGGAATGAAAAACTGTTTTTT.